Following are 29 T cell receptor beta chains from one sample sequenced in a study of Ad26.COV2.S vaccination and SARS-CoV-2 variants. Profiling relied on immunoSEQ multiplex PCR, and the TCRdb table lists in-frame clones only, not all of them. Among some 270,000 clones, around 90% were seen once, and the ten largest hold roughly 3%. As for treatment: 15 to 20 received Ad26.COV2.S at low or high dose, single or two shots; several received placebo; per-sample allocation not given. Day 63 following the first vaccine or placebo injection was when the samples were taken. The sample consisted of peripheral blood, taken in a trial of Ad26.COV2.S vaccine versus placebo. All receptors come from a person aged 18-65 years who received the Ad26.COV2.S COVID-19 vaccine or a placebo.

This CDR3 reads CASSIAQGNWGYTF. CDR3 coding DNA: TGTGCCAGTAGTATAGCACAGGGCAATTGGGGCTACACCTTC. The chain has TRBV19 and TRBJ1-2; the D gene is possibly TRBD1 (6 bases). V shed 1 base and J shed 8 bases, with 14 bases lying between them. This CDR3 contains 14 residues. Germline V CDR1 and CDR2: LNHDA, SQIVND (reference sequence).

V is TRBV9 and J is TRBJ2-2, with a weak D call TRBD1 (6 bases). The CDR3 runs to 20 residues. Germline lookup yields CDR1 SGDLS and CDR2 YYNGEE. The V gene lost 1 base and the J gene lost 4 bases, with 26 bases spanning the gap. CDR3 sequence: CASSVHHTYIGQSTTGELFF. The CDR3 DNA reads TGTGCCAGCAGCGTACATCACACCTATATTGGACAGTCGACCACCGGGGAGCTGTTTTTT.

The chain has TRBV24-1 and TRBJ2-2; 9 bases are shared with TRBD1. Germline V gene data show CDR1 as KGHDR and CDR2 as SFDVKD. The trim removed 2 bases at V and 3 bases at J, leaving 0 bases unmatched. The CDR3 length is 15 residues. CDR3 amino acids: CATSDYRGHTGELFF. In DNA, the CDR3 is TGTGCCACCAGTGATTACAGGGGGCACACCGGGGAGCTGTTTTTT.

The rearrangement links TRBV19 to TRBJ1-1; TRBD1 might be the D (5 bases). Trimming took off 7 bases at V and 0 bases at J, with 21 bases between the two ends. This CDR3 is built from 17 residues. From germline, CDR1 is LNHDA and CDR2 SQIVND (reference sequence). CDR3 amino acids: CASTAVAGRRLNTEAFF. CDR3 coding DNA: TGTGCCAGTACCGCCGTAGCAGGGAGGAGGTTGAACACTGAAGCTTTCTTT.

The chain employs TRBV3-1 (or the pseudogene TRBV3-2) and TRBJ2-1, with D perhaps matching TRBD1 (6 bases). The V gene lost 0 bases and the J gene lost 0 bases, with 12 bases spanning the gap. Germline loops: CDR1 LGHDT, CDR2 YNNKEL (reference sequence). This CDR3 contains 17 residues. The CDR3 protein is CASSQDVGGGSYNEQFF. For the CDR3, the DNA is TGTGCCAGCAGCCAAGATGTAGGGGGTGGCTCCTACAATGAGCAGTTCTTC.

The chain is built from TRBV29-1 and TRBJ1-2; tentative D call: TRBD1 (6 bases). V lost 3 bases, J lost 0 bases, and 8 bases lay in between. Germline CDR1 and CDR2: SQVTM and ANQGSEA. The CDR3 contains 13 residues. The CDR3 region has the DNA TGCAGCGTTGAGGGGGGGCCTAACTATGGCTACACCTTC. Translating it yields CSVEGGPNYGYTF.

CDR3 in amino acids: CASSRRDSSYNEQFF. In nucleotides, the CDR3 is TGTGCCAGCAGCCGCCGGGACAGCTCCTACAATGAGCAGTTCTTC. V and J are TRBV27 and TRBJ2-1, with TRBD1 identical over 7 bases. This CDR3 has 15 residues. Germline assignment: CDR1 MNHEY and CDR2 SMNVEV (reference sequence). Losses at the gene ends were 6 bases for V and 0 bases for J; bases not matched to a gene: 5.

This clone was seen a few times. The CDR3 DNA sequence: TGTGCCAGCAGTGGGTACGAGCAGTACTTC. It specifies CASSGYEQYF. V is TRBV25-1 and J is TRBJ2-7; D remains unclear. CDR1 and CDR2 from the germline V gene are MGHDK and SYGVNS. The CDR3 is 10 residues long. Trimming shortened V by 4 bases and J by 4 bases, and 2 bases separated the two germline ends.

The rearrangement joins TRBV19 to TRBJ1-5; D gene uncertain. Trimming took 8 bases from V and 0 from J, leaving 8 bases between them. CDR3 length: 13 amino acids. The V gene's germline CDR1 is LNHDA and CDR2 SQIVND (reference sequence). This CDR3 reads CASHRNSNQPQHF. The CDR3, as DNA: TGTGCCAGTCATCGAAATAGCAATCAGCCCCAGCATTTT.

This clone has a single count. The chain employs TRBV4-2 and TRBJ1-2; D unclear. CDR1 LGHNA and CDR2 YNFKEQ come from the germline V gene. The CDR3 contains 15 residues. V lost 2 bases to trimming and J lost 5 bases, with 15 bases between them. CDR3 coding DNA: TGTGCCAGCAGCCAACTCTTAACAGAAGAATATGGCTACACCTTC. It specifies CASSQLLTEEYGYTF.

V gene TRBV7-2 combines with J gene TRBJ2-1; TRBD1 might be the D (5 bases). Germline CDR1 SGHTA, CDR2 FQGNSA. The CDR3 is made up of 15 amino acids. V was clipped by 1 base and J by 6 bases, with 13 bases between them. The CDR3 spells CASSLDRRLSNEQFF. The CDR3 nucleotides read TGTGCCAGCAGCTTAGACAGGCGGCTAAGCAATGAGCAGTTCTTC.

V gene TRBV4-1 combines with J gene TRBJ2-5; the D call may be TRBD1 or TRBD2 (5 bases each). The length of the CDR3 is 15 residues. V lost 1 base, J lost 5 bases, and 14 bases lay in between. Germline assignment: CDR1 MGHRA and CDR2 YSYEKL. This CDR3 is CASSQAGTGGETQYF. For the CDR3, the DNA is TGCGCCAGCAGCCAAGCGGGGACCGGCGGGGAGACCCAGTACTTC.

The chain carries TRBV6-2 or TRBV6-3 and TRBJ2-2; D unclear. CDR3 length equals 13 residues. The V gene lost 6 bases and the J gene lost 8 bases, with 13 bases spanning the gap. Germline lookup yields CDR1 MNHEY and CDR2 SVGEGT. The CDR3 is CASSNIVRGELFF. CDR3 nucleotides: TGTGCCAGCAGCAATATCGTCCGAGGGGAGCTGTTTTTT.

V usage is TRBV12-3 or TRBV12-4 and J usage is TRBJ1-2; D not resolved. Trimming removed 2 bases from V and 7 bases from J, with 8 bases in between. This CDR3 contains 12 residues. The CDR3 is CASSLLGFGYTF. The DNA for the CDR3 is TGTGCCAGCAGTTTACTGGGGTTTGGCTACACCTTC.

The chain joins TRBV7-9 to TRBJ1-3; 7 bases line up with TRBD1. Germline CDR1 SEHNR, CDR2 FQNEAQ (reference sequence). The length of the CDR3 is 16 residues. Trimming at V came to 3 bases and at J to 1 base, leaving 6 bases not matched to a gene. The CDR3 loop is CASSLTQGLSGNTIYF. DNA of the CDR3: TGTGCCAGCAGCTTGACACAGGGGTTATCTGGAAACACCATATATTTT.

This clone turned up a few times. The V call is TRBV29-1, the J call TRBJ1-1; no firm D call. V lost 4 bases and J 0 bases, leaving 9 bases between the germline ends. Germline CDR1 reads SQVTM; CDR2 reads ANQGSEA. This CDR3 is built from 13 residues. The CDR3 protein is CSVVGKMNTEAFF. The CDR3, as DNA: TGCAGCGTTGTAGGGAAGATGAACACTGAAGCTTTCTTT.

The chain uses TRBV7-5 and TRBJ1-1; the table's D call of TRBD1 was not tested on the DNA. TRBV7-5 is recorded as a pseudogene. CDR3 length equals 15 residues. CDR3 residues: CARSTAGGTNTEAFF. CDR3 nucleotide sequence: TGTGCCAGAAGCACGGCAGGGGGCACGAACACTGAAGCTTTCTTT.

The V and J genes are TRBV4-2 and TRBJ2-5; D is undetermined. V lost 0 bases to trimming and J lost 5 bases, with 16 bases between them. CDR1 is LGHNA, CDR2 YNFKEQ, per germline. The CDR3 is made up of 16 amino acids. The CDR3 DNA sequence: TGTGCCAGCAGCCAAGATGAATTTCAGCCGGCGGAGACCCAGTACTTC. This sequence encodes CASSQDEFQPAETQYF.

This chain uses TRBV6-2 or TRBV6-3 with TRBJ2-7; 9 nucleotides line up with TRBD1. This CDR3 spans 16 amino acids. CDR1 MNHEY and CDR2 SVGEGT come from the germline V gene. With 2 bases clipped from V and 1 base from J, the junction kept 6 bases outside the gene matches. The CDR3 loop reads CASSYTPGTGSYEQYV. The CDR3 DNA reads as TGTGCCAGCAGTTACACTCCGGGGACAGGGTCCTACGAGCAGTACGTC.

This clone has just one count. The rearrangement joins TRBV9 to TRBJ1-3; TRBD1 aligns across 7 bases. CDR1 is SGDLS, CDR2 YYNGEE, per germline. The CDR3 is 19 residues long. The J segment lost 1 base and the V segment lost 3 bases, leaving 16 bases of the junction unmatched. The CDR3 loop reads CASSAYGEGAPLSGNTIYF. The CDR3 bases are TGTGCCAGCAGCGCCTATGGGGAGGGGGCCCCTCTTTCTGGAAACACCATATATTTT.

The V call is TRBV21-1, the J call TRBJ1-6. TRBV21-1 is a known pseudogene. The CDR3 totals 16 residues. The CDR3 loop reads CASSKARVADHSPLHF. CDR3 coding DNA: TGTGCTAGCAGCAAAGCAAGGGTGGCGGACCATTCACCCCTCCACTTT.

The CDR3 DNA follows: TGTGCCAGCAGTACTAACAGGGGTCTCAACTATGGCTACACCTTC. Protein: CASSTNRGLNYGYTF. This rearrangement joins TRBV6-2 or TRBV6-3 to TRBJ1-2; 7 bases fit TRBD1. The CDR3 sequence is 15 residues long. Germline CDR1 reads MNHEY; CDR2 reads SVGEGT. J gave up 2 bases and V 5 bases, and 8 bases lay outside the gene matches.

V usage is TRBV7-2 and J usage is TRBJ2-7, with a tentative D call TRBD2 (5 bases). Trimming removed 4 bases from V and 5 bases from J, with 18 bases in between. There are 15 residues in the CDR3. Germline assignment: CDR1 SGHTA and CDR2 FQGNSA. The CDR3 coding sequence is TGTGCCAGCAGCTCGCCACGACACGCCGGGAACGAGCAGTACTTC. Translation gives CASSSPRHAGNEQYF.

The chain combines TRBV6-5 with TRBJ2-1, with TRBD2 identical over 13 bases. This CDR3 is 15 amino acids long. V lost 6 bases and J lost 10; bases outside the gene matches: 9. Germline CDR1 MNHEY, CDR2 SVGAGI. The CDR3, as DNA: TGTGCCAGCAGCCTTACTAGCGGGGGGGCCGGGGAGCAGTTCTTC. Encoded protein: CASSLTSGGAGEQFF.

The chain joins TRBV21-1 to TRBJ2-7; TRBD2 reflects the table's D call only, with no check against the DNA. TRBV21-1 has pseudogene status. The CDR3 has 19 amino acids. CDR3 residues: CASSYYPGGGRENPNEQYV. In DNA, the CDR3 is TGTGCCAGCAGCTACTATCCCGGTGGGGGGAGGGAAAACCCTAACGAGCAGTACGTC.

The V call is TRBV19, the J call TRBJ1-5; a weak D match, TRBD1 (5 bases). Trimming left V 3 bases short and J 1 base short, with 10 bases between. CDR1 LNHDA and CDR2 SQIVND come from the germline V gene (reference sequence). The CDR3 is made up of 15 amino acids. For the CDR3, the DNA is TGTGCCAGTAGTATCCGAGGGGCCAGCAATCAGCCCCAGCATTTT. This sequence encodes CASSIRGASNQPQHF.

The CDR3 DNA reads as TGTGCCATCAGTGAGAGGGATCAGCCCCAGCATTTT. Amino acids: CAISERDQPQHF. The chain employs TRBV10-3 and TRBJ1-5; D not certain. From germline, CDR1 is ENHRY and CDR2 SYGVKD. The length of the CDR3 is 12 residues. Trimming took off 2 bases at V and 5 bases at J, with 4 bases between the two ends.

The CDR3 DNA reads as TGTGCCAGCAGTGGGGTTACAGGGGGTTATGACTACAATGAGCAGTTCTTC. This sequence encodes CASSGVTGGYDYNEQFF. J is TRBJ2-1 and V is TRBV2; TRBD1 matches 8 bases. CDR3 size: 17 residues. Germline lookup yields CDR1 SNHLY and CDR2 FYNNEI. Unmatched junction bases numbered 11, after V lost 4 bases and J lost 3 bases.

The chain recombines TRBV11-3 with TRBJ2-2, with D possibly matching TRBD2 (6 bases). CDR1 is SGHNT and CDR2 is YENEEA in the germline V gene. Trimming cost V 1 base and J 5 bases, with 11 bases left between them. CDR3 length equals 15 residues. The DNA for the CDR3 is TGTGCCAGCAGCTTAGGTCTAGCGAGGACCGGGGAGCTGTTTTTT. Translating gives CASSLGLARTGELFF.